This is a list of T cell receptor beta chains from one sample in a study of monozygotic twins with inflammatory bowel disease. Reprocessing the 5' RACE reads, TCRdb reports a single entry for every CDR3 protein and omits DNA. The sample has approximately 390,000 distinct CDR3 sequences. The sample was blood. The origin of the receptors is a human donor with ulcerative colitis or Crohn's disease, or a healthy co-twin of an affected twin (not recorded which). The CDR3 runs from the conserved cysteine through the conserved F or W. Fields, in order: CDR3 protein, V gene, J gene.

CASSSLPTADTQYF	TRBV5-6	TRBJ2-3
CASRPQGSTNEKLFF	TRBV27	TRBJ1-4
CASSRAVQGPGETQYF	TRBV7-2	TRBJ2-5
CASSPPYTDTQYF	TRBV5-1	TRBJ2-3
CASTPGGETDTQYF	TRBV12-3/TRBV12-4	TRBJ2-3
CAISESKGTNTGELFF	TRBV10-3	TRBJ2-2
CASSLELGQNQPQHF	TRBV5-1	TRBJ1-5
CASSLGSELNTEAFF	TRBV12-3/TRBV12-4	TRBJ1-1
CASSAPPGGSLGTQYF	TRBV7-2	TRBJ2-5
CAWSAPSGEAFF	TRBV30	TRBJ1-1
CSARGLSGGATDTQYF	TRBV20-1	TRBJ2-3
CASSLFSGGTYNEQFF	TRBV7-2	TRBJ2-1
CASSRAQRNTEAFF	TRBV12-3/TRBV12-4	TRBJ1-1
CASSPGQDRDTQYF	TRBV5-1	TRBJ2-3
CASYKQGYEQYF	TRBV28	TRBJ2-7
CASSWGTETNEKLFF	TRBV7-9	TRBJ1-4
CASSLFRREDGYTF	TRBV28	TRBJ1-2
CASRAGSNQPQHF	TRBV2	TRBJ1-5
CASSDQGSDTQYF	TRBV5-1	TRBJ2-3
CASSFADPFNTGELFF	TRBV5-1	TRBJ2-2
CSPRGLDTEAFF	TRBV20-1	TRBJ1-1
CASSQEGGYNQPQHF	TRBV3-1	TRBJ1-5
CATFRDTKAFF	TRBV2	TRBJ1-1
CASSGDPGLDTQYF	TRBV9	TRBJ2-3
CASSLAVGGSYEQYF	TRBV5-1	TRBJ2-7
CSASGRVAGVDETQYF	TRBV20-1	TRBJ2-5
CASSWGQQTYEQYF	TRBV5-1	TRBJ2-7
CASSSAAHTGELFF	TRBV5-1	TRBJ2-2
CASSPPSGGGRYEQYF	TRBV7-9	TRBJ2-7
CASSLDPRGGARADTQYF	TRBV12-3/TRBV12-4	TRBJ2-3
CASTGGRGSYNEQFF	TRBV28	TRBJ2-1
CASSQLVFNEQFF	TRBV3-1	TRBJ2-1
CASSRTVMNTEAFF	TRBV5-1	TRBJ1-1
CASNRGLSGFNEQFF	TRBV11-1	TRBJ2-1
CASSEFVTNEKLFF	TRBV6-1	TRBJ1-4
CASSPRATDRIINQPQHF	TRBV12-3/TRBV12-4	TRBJ1-5
CSARVAGPNTGELFF	TRBV20-1	TRBJ2-2
CASSRNNYGYTF	TRBV28	TRBJ1-2
CSARNRDIMRSGANVLTF	TRBV20-1	TRBJ2-6
CSARGPGHLSNQPQHF	TRBV20-1	TRBJ1-5
CASSFWTSIGTGELFF	TRBV27	TRBJ2-2
CASKLSSNSPLHF	TRBV2	TRBJ1-6
CASRRPGLAQNEQFF	TRBV27	TRBJ2-1
CAWSVAIRDSGELFF	TRBV30	TRBJ2-2
CASSVRMNYGYTF	TRBV12-3/TRBV12-4	TRBJ1-2
CASSPGQGRTEAFF	TRBV3-1	TRBJ1-1
CASSLVLGGYGEKLFF	TRBV7-2	TRBJ1-4
CASSPGQYNEQFF	TRBV4-1	TRBJ2-1
CATSRKRQGAIGELFF	TRBV15	TRBJ2-2
CASRSGTDYYGYTF	TRBV5-5	TRBJ1-2
CASSPPHRASTDTQYF	TRBV18	TRBJ2-3
CASQTGNYGYTF	TRBV6-2/TRBV6-3	TRBJ1-2
CASSLGSSGSQETQYF	TRBV5-1	TRBJ2-5
CASSESIGAKNIQYF	TRBV25-1	TRBJ2-4